This TCR beta chain is drawn from a study of blood T cell repertoires in COVID-19. Turning to the study itself: Italy, Spain and the United States were the sources of the convalescent and acute COVID-19 samples.

The CDR3 extends over 15 amino acids. CDR1 and CDR2 from the germline V gene are SGHTA and FQGNSA. Between the trimmed V and J ends, which lost 1 base and 2 bases, there was a span of 12 bases. This clone has only one observation. Source study methods: Reference gene primer amplification in the assay estimated nucleated cell counts. Only in-frame clones appear in the TCRdb table, and some are missing; sequencing was by immunoSEQ multiplex PCR. V and J calls and clone size are those listed in that table; D and trimming were worked out from the DNA. The data contain about 210,000 clones, roughly four fifths of them singletons.

The source material was peripheral blood. This receptor was taken from a woman between 40 and 50 years old with acute or convalescent COVID-19. The chain links TRBV7-2 to TRBJ2-7; D perhaps matches TRBD2 (7 bases). The CDR3 DNA is TGTGCCAGCAGCTTAGAAGGGGGACTAACCTACGAGCAGTACTTC. As protein: CASSLEGGLTYEQYF.